The entry that follows covers one T cell receptor (beta chain) sequence. A multiplex PCR was run with 60 Vbeta primers and 13 Jbeta primers. Libraries were prepared by immunoSEQ multiplex PCR; TCRdb keeps only in-frame clonotypes and omits some of them. The table shows about 88,000 clones, with approximately 90% occurring only once. V was cut by 6 bases and J by 4 bases, with 10 bases left in between. Germline loops: CDR1 MNHNS, CDR2 SASEGT. This CDR3 spans 13 amino acids. This record belongs to a study of cytomegalovirus exposure and HLA in healthy donors. Material: PBMCs. The rearrangement links TRBV6-1 to TRBJ2-1, with D perhaps TRBD1 (6 bases). The receptor was derived from a young man in good health and CMV-seronegative. The CDR3 loop is CASRTGQYNEQFF. The CDR3 bases are TGTGCCAGCAGGACCGGACAGTACAATGAGCAGTTCTTC.